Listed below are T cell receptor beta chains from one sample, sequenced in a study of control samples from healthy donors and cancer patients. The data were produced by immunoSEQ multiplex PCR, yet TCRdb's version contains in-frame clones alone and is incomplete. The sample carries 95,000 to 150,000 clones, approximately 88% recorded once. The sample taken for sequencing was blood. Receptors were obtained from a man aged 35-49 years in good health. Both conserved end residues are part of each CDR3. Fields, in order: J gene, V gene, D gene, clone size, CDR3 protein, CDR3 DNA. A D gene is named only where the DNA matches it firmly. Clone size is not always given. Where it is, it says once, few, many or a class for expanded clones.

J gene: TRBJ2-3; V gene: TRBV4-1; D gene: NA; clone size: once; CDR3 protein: CASSPVGGTDTQYF; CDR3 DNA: TGCGCCAGCAGTCCGGTGGGAGGCACAGATACGCAGTATTTT
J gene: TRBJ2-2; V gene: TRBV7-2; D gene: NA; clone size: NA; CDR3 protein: CASSLGQNTGELFF; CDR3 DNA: TGTGCCAGCAGCCTGGGACAGAACACCGGGGAGCTGTTTTTT
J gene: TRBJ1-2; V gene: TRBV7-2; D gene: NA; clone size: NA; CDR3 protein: CASSLAHSQGDGYTF; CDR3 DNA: TGTGCCAGCAGCTTAGCGCATTCACAGGGTGATGGCTACACCTTC
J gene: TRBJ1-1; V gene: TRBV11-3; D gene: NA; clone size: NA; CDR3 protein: CASSLDRRPGNTEAFF; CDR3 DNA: TGTGCCAGCAGCTTAGATCGGAGGCCCGGGAACACTGAAGCTTTCTTT
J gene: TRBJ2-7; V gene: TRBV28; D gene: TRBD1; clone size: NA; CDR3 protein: CASSSQTGVVYEQYF; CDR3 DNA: TGTGCCAGCAGTTCCCAGACAGGGGTGGTCTACGAGCAGTACTTC
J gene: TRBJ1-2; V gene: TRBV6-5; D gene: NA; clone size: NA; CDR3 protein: CASSYSSFEGYTF; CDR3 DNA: TGTGCCAGCAGTTACTCGAGTTTCGAGGGCTACACCTTC
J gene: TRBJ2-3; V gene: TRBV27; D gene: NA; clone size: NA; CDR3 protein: CASSLDGVSTDTQYF; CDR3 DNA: TGTGCCAGCAGTTTAGACGGGGTGAGCACAGATACGCAGTATTTT
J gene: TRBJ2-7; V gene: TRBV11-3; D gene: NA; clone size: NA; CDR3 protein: CASSPIRQGGSYEQYF; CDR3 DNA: TGTGCCAGCAGCCCTATTAGGCAGGGGGGTTCCTACGAGCAGTACTTC
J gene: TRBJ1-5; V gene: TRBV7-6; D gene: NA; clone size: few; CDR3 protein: CASSLKGRVGQPQHF; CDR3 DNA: TGTGCCAGCAGCTTAAAAGGCAGGGTGGGGCAGCCCCAGCATTTT
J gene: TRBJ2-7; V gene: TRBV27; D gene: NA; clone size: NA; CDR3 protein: CASSSAVGEQYF; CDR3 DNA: TGTGCCAGCAGTTCGGCGGTCGGCGAGCAGTACTTC
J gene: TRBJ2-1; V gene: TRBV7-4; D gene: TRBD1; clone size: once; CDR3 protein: CASSLMDRVPYNEQFF; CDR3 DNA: TGTGCCAGCAGCTTAATGGACAGGGTCCCCTACAATGAGCAGTTCTTC
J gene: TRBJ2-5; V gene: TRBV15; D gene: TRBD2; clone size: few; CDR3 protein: CATSRGERGPEETQYF; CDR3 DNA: TGTGCCACCAGCAGGGGGGAGCGGGGGCCTGAAGAGACCCAGTACTTC
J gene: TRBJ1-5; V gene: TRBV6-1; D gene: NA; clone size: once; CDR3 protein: CASSDRVGSNQPQHF; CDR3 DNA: TGTGCCAGCAGTGACAGGGTGGGGAGCAATCAGCCCCAGCATTTT
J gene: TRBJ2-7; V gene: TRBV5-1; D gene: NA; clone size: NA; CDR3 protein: CASSLGASYEQYF; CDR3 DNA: TGCGCCAGCAGCTTGGGAGCGTCCTACGAGCAGTACTTC
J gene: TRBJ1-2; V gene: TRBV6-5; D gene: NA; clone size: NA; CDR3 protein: CASTQNYGYTF; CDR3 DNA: TGTGCCAGCACCCAGAACTATGGCTACACCTTC
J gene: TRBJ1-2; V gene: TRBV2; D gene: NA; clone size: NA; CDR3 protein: CASSETQGAYGYTF; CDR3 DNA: TGTGCCAGCAGTGAAACACAGGGTGCCTATGGCTACACCTTC
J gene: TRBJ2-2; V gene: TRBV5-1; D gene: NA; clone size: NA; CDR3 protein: CASSPDRNWVRDRGAVF; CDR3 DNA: TGCGCCAGCAGCCCTGACAGAAATTGGGTTCGAGACCGGGGAGCTGTTTTT
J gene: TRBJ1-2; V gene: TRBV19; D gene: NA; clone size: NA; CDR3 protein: CASSIEGVYGYTF; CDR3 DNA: TGTGCCAGTAGTATAGAGGGGGTGTATGGCTACACCTTC
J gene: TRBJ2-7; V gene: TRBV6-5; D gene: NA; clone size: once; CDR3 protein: CASSRTDTYEQYF; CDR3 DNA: TGTGCCAGCAGTAGGACGGATACCTACGAGCAGTACTTC
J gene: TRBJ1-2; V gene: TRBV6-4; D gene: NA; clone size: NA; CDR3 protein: CASSGGREDGYTF; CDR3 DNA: TGTGCCAGCAGTGGAGGACGGGAAGATGGCTACACCTTC